Each of the 8 T cell receptor beta chains below was sequenced from the same sample in a study of T cells in Graves' hyperthyroidism and ophthalmopathy. Amplification yielded TCR beta CDR3 regions, with RNA transcripts as the source. A first-round RT-PCR of the TCR CDR3 used the HTBI primer set. Each CDR3 protein gets one entry after TCRdb re-called the multiplex PCR reads with MiXCR. The profile covers some 620,000 distinct CDR3 sequences, with 15% to 20% appearing a single time and 3.8% taken by the ten largest. The sequenced sample consisted of blood. The receptors derive from a woman under 40 with Graves' hyperthyroidism.

The rearrangement joins TRBV18 to TRBJ1-6, with 7 bases matching TRBD1. There are 16 residues in the CDR3. Per the germline V gene, CDR1 is KGHSH and CDR2 is LQKENI. Trimming removed 3 bases from V and 6 bases from J; junction bases left unmatched: 8. In nucleotides, the CDR3 is TGTGCCAGCTCACCGCTCCGGGACAGATGTAATTCACCCCTCCACTTT. It codes for CASSPLRDRCNSPLHF.

The chain carries TRBV7-3 and TRBJ2-7, with 9 bases that match TRBD2. Per germline, CDR1 SGHTA and CDR2 FQGTGA. The CDR3 has 20 residues. V shed 4 bases and J 2 bases; nucleotides not matched to a gene: 21. Here the CDR3 DNA reads TGTGCCAGCAGCTCAGAGCTTAGCGGGAGACCTACGTTGCATCCCTACGAGCAGTACTTC. It is translated as CASSSELSGRPTLHPYEQYF.

J is TRBJ1-2 and V is TRBV6-1; D is possibly TRBD1 (5 bases). The CDR3 length is 17 residues. The V gene's germline CDR1 is MNHNS and CDR2 SASEGT. V dropped 1 base and J dropped 2 bases, with 17 bases sitting between them. The CDR3 is CASSEGGGGASNYGYTF. The CDR3 region has the DNA TGTGCCAGCAGTGAAGGGGGTGGTGGGGCCTCCAACTATGGCTACACCTTC.

J is TRBJ2-3 and V is TRBV11-3, with unresolved D. The CDR3 contains 13 residues. V was trimmed by 3 bases and J by 8 bases, leaving 12 bases between them. The germline V gene has CDR1 SGHNT and CDR2 YENEEA. CDR3 region: CASSFGAFSTQYF. The CDR3 DNA sequence: TGTGCCAGCAGCTTTGGAGCATTCAGTACGCAGTATTTT.

The V call is TRBV20-1, the J call TRBJ1-2, with 8 nucleotides matching TRBD1. This CDR3 comprises 16 residues. Losses at the gene ends were 3 bases for V and 3 bases for J; bases not matched to a gene: 12. Germline V gives CDR1 DFQATT, CDR2 SNEGSKA (reference sequence). The DNA for the CDR3 is TGCAGTGCTAGGAAGGACAGGGAAGAGCGAGACTATGGCTACACCTTC. Protein: CSARKDREERDYGYTF.

This clonotype was detected only a few times. The V gene is TRBV10-2, the J gene TRBJ2-2; 11 bases map to TRBD2. J was trimmed by 1 base and V by 10 bases; bases with no gene match: 5. The CDR3 has 15 amino acids. Germline loops: CDR1 WSHSY, CDR2 SAAADI. In DNA form, the CDR3 reads TGCGCCACCACCGGGACTAGCGGGAACACCGGGGAGCTGTTTTTT. Its translation is CATTGTSGNTGELFF.

This clonotype has a count of ten or more. The V gene is TRBV2, the J gene TRBJ2-7; 8 nucleotides agree with TRBD2. The CDR3 length is 14 residues. The germline V gene has CDR1 SNHLY and CDR2 FYNNEI. J lost 0 bases, V lost 6 bases, and 4 bases had no gene match. The DNA for the CDR3 is TGTGCCAGCAGGTCCAGCGGGAGCTCCTACGAGCAGTACTTC. It codes for CASRSSGSSYEQYF.

This clonotype was detected a few times. The chain carries TRBV11-3 and TRBJ2-5, with 8 bases matching TRBD1. Germline loops: CDR1 SGHNT, CDR2 YENEEA. V lost 4 bases and J lost 2; bases outside the gene matches: 3. The CDR3 covers 14 residues. In nucleotides, the CDR3 is TGTGCCAGCAGCTCGACAGGGGCGCAAGAGACCCAGTACTTC. It translates to CASSSTGAQETQYF.